This T cell receptor (beta chain) was captured by sequencing in a study of blood T cells in healthy people across ages. The authors ran a second PCR of about 6 to 11 cycles using a sample-barcoded 5' primer and a J-beta primer mix. In TCRdb, the 5' RACE reads were re-called with MiXCR into one record per CDR3 protein. This table has about 1 million distinct CDR3 sequences, more than 40% appearing once. Comment on this clonotype: Its antigen is unidentified.

Study conclusions and caveats: Because donor CMV status was unknown, expanded clonotype changes were possibly confounded.

The germline gives CDR1 SGHAT, CDR2 FQNNGV. V was shortened by 4 bases and J by 6 bases, with 20 bases between the two germline ends. The CDR3 contains 16 residues. PBMCs, at least 7 million per sample, were isolated. RNA extraction gave at least 5.5 micrograms of total RNA per sample. Sequencing input: blood. The clonotype originates from a woman aged 55-70 years in good health. V gene TRBV11-2 combines with J gene TRBJ2-3; D is ambiguous. CDR3 nucleotide sequence: TGTGCCAGCAGCTCCCCCAAAACGTGGGCTAAGGATACGCAGTATTTT. This sequence encodes CASSSPKTWAKDTQYF.